This note documents a single T cell receptor (beta chain) sequence. One end of the junction varies from germline; a read error may be responsible. The CDR3 has 16 residues. CDR1 is MGHRA, CDR2 YSYEKL, per germline. In the original workflow: For the immunoSEQ data, sequences were junction-only without quality scores, so filtering differed. Libraries were prepared by immunoSEQ multiplex PCR; TCRdb keeps only in-frame clonotypes and omits some of them. V and J calls and clone size follow that table, whereas D and trimming were derived from the DNA. The sample holds approximately 1,000,000 clones; approximately 78% are singletons and the top ten take under 0.6%. This specimen belongs to a study of shared clonotypes between healthy human individuals. The study separated CD4+ cells into CD45RA+ naive and CD45RA-negative memory subsets.

The TCR originated in a man aged 18 to 30 in good health. Some clones in this sample may be carry-over from other donors' samples. The rearrangement uses TRBV4-1 and TRBJ2-5; TRBD1 agrees at 8 bases. Sequencing input: memory CD4+ T cells from PBMCs. The subset was: CD45RA-negative fraction. The CDR3 loop reads CASSQESQGAGETQYF. The CDR3 bases are TGTGCCAGCAGCCAAGAATCCCAGGGGGCCGGAGAGACCCAGTACTTC.